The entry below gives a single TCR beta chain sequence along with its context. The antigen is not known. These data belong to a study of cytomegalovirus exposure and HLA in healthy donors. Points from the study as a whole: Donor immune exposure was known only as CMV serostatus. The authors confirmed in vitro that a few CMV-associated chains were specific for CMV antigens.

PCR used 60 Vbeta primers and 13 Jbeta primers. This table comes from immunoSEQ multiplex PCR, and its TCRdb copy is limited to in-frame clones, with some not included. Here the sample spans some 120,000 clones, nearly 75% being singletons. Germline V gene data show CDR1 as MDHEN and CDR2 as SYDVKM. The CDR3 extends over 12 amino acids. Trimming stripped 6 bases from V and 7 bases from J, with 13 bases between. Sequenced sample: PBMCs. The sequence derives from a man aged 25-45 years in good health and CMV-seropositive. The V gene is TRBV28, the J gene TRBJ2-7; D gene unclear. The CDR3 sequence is CASSSPQREQYF. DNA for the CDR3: TGTGCCAGCAGCTCCCCCCAGAGGGAGCAGTACTTC.